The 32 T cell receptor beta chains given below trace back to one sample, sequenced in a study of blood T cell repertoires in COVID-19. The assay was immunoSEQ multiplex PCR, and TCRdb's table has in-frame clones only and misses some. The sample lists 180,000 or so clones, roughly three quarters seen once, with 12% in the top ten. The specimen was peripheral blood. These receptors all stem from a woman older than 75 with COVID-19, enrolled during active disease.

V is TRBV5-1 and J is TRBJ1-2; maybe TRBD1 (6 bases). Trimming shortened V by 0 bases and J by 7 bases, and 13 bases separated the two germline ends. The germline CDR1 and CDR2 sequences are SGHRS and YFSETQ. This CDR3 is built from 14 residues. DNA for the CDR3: TGCGCCAGCAGCTTGGCGGGGGGCATTCGTGGCTACACCTTC. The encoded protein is CASSLAGGIRGYTF.

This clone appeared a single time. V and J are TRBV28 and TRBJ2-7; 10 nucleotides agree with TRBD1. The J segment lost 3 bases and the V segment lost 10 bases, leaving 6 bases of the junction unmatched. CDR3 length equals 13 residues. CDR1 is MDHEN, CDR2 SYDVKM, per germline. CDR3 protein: CATRTGGIYEQYF. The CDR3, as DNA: TGTGCCACCCGGACAGGGGGGATCTACGAGCAGTACTTC.

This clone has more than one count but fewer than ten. This chain's CDR3 is CASSLATARHFTDTQYF. The DNA for the CDR3 is TGTGCCAGCAGCTTAGCCACGGCCCGACACTTCACAGATACGCAGTATTTT. The chain links TRBV7-2 to TRBJ2-3; D gene ambiguous. V shed 0 bases and J shed 2 bases, with 15 bases lying between them. The CDR3 sequence is 17 residues long. From germline, CDR1 is SGHTA and CDR2 FQGNSA.

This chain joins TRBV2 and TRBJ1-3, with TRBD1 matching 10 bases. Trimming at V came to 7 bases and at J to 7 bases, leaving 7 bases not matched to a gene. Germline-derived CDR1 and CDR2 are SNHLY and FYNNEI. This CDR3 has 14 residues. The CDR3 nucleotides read TGTGCCAGCACCCGGGACAGGGGAGCGAACACCATATATTTT. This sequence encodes CASTRDRGANTIYF. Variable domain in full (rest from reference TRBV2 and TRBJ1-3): EPEVTQTPSHQVTQMGQEVILRCVPISNHLYFYWYRQILGQKVEFLVSFYNNEISEKSEIFDDQFSVERPDGSNFTLKIRSTKLEDSAMYFCASTRDRGANTIYFGEGSWLTVV.

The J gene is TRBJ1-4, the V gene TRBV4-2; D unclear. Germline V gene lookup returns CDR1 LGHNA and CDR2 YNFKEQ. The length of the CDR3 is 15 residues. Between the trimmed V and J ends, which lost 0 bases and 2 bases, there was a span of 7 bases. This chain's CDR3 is CASSQETGTNEKLFF. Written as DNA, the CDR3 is TGTGCCAGCAGCCAAGAAACGGGGACTAATGAAAAACTGTTTTTT.

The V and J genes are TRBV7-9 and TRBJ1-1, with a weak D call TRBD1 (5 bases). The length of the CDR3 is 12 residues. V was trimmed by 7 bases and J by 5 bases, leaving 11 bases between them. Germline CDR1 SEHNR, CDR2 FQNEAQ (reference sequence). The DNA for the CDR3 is TGTGCCAGCACCCAGGGTGGTACTGAAGCTTTCTTT. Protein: CASTQGGTEAFF.

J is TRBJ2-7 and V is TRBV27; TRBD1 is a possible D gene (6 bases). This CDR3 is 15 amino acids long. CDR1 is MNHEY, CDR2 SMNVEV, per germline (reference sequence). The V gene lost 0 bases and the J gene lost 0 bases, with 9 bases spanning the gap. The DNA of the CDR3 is TGTGCCAGCAGTTTATCCCCGGACAGCTCCTACGAGCAGTACTTC. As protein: CASSLSPDSSYEQYF.

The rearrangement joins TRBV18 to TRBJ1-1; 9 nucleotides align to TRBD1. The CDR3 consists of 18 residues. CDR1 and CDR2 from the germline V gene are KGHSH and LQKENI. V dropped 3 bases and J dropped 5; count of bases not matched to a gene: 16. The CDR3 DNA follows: TGTGCCAGCTCACCTCGACCGGGACAGGGAGCAGCGGGGACTGAAGCTTTCTTT. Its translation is CASSPRPGQGAAGTEAFF.

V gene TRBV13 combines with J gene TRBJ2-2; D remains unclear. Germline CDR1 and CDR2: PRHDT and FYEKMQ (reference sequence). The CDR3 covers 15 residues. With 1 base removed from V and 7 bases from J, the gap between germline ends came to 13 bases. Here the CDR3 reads CASSLDGQVHGELFF. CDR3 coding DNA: TGTGCCAGCAGCTTAGATGGGCAGGTGCACGGGGAGCTGTTTTTT.

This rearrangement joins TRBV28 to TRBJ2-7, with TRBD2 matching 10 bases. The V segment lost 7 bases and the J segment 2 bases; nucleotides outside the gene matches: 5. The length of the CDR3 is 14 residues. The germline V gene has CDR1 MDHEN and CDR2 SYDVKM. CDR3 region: CASTPSGRAYEQYF. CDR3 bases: TGTGCCAGCACCCCCAGCGGGAGGGCCTACGAGCAGTACTTC. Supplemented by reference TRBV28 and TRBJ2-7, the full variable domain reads DVKVTQSSRYLVKRTGEKVFLECVQDMDHENMFWYRQDPGLGLRLIYFSYDVKMKEKGDIPEGYSVSREKKERFSLILESASTNQTSMYLCASTPSGRAYEQYFGPGTRLTVT.

The CDR3 protein is CASSIQGTSNQPQHF. In nucleotides, the CDR3 is TGTGCCAGTAGTATACAGGGCACCAGCAATCAGCCCCAGCATTTT. The V gene is TRBV19, the J gene TRBJ1-5, with a tentative D call TRBD1 (5 bases). Germline loops: CDR1 LNHDA, CDR2 SQIVND (reference sequence). The ends were cut back, 2 bases at V and 1 base at J, with 9 bases in the middle. The CDR3 spans 15 residues.

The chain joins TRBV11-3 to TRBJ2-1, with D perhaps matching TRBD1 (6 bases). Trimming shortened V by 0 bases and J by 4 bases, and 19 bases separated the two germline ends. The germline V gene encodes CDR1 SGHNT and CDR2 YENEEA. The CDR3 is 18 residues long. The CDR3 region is CASSLDLYREGVYNEQFF. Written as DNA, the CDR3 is TGTGCCAGCAGCTTAGATCTGTACCGCGAGGGGGTATACAATGAGCAGTTCTTC.

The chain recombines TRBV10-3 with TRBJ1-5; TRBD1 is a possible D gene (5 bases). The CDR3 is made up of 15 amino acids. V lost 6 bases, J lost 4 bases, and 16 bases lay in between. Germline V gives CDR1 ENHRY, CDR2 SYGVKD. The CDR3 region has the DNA TGTGCCATCAGCCCCTCACAGGCCAGTAATCAGCCCCAGCATTTT. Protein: CAISPSQASNQPQHF.

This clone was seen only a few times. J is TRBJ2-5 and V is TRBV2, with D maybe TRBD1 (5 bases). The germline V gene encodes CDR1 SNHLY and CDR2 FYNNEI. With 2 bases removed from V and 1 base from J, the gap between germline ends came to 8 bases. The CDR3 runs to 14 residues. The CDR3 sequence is CASSESGLQETQYF. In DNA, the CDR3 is TGTGCCAGCAGTGAATCAGGGCTCCAAGAGACCCAGTACTTC.

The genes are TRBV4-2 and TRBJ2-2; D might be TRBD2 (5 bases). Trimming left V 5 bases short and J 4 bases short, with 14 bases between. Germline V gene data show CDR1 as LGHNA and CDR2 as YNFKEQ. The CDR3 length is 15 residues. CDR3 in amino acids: CASSTYRRGTGELFF. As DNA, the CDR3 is TGTGCCAGCAGCACTTACCGACGGGGCACCGGGGAGCTGTTTTTT.

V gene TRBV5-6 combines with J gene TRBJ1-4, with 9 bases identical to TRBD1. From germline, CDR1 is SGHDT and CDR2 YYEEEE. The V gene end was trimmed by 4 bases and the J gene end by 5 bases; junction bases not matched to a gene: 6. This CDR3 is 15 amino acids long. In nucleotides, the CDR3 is TGTGCCAGCAGCCCCCCTGGGACAGGGAATGAAAAACTGTTTTTT. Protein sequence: CASSPPGTGNEKLFF.

This chain's CDR3 is CASSLSGAGLEQYF. The DNA of the CDR3 is TGTGCCAGCAGTTTATCGGGGGCAGGGCTCGAGCAGTACTTC. This rearrangement joins TRBV27 to TRBJ2-7; D is perhaps TRBD1 (6 bases). V was cut by 0 bases and J by 6 bases, with 12 bases left in between. Germline CDR1 and CDR2: MNHEY and SMNVEV (reference sequence). This CDR3 comprises 14 residues.

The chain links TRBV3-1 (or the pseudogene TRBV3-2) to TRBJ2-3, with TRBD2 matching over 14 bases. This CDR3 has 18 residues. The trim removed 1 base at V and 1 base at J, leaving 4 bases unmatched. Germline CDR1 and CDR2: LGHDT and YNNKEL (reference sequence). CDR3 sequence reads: CASSQAPGLAGGTDTQYF. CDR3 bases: TGTGCCAGCAGCCAAGCACCGGGACTAGCGGGGGGCACAGATACGCAGTATTTT.

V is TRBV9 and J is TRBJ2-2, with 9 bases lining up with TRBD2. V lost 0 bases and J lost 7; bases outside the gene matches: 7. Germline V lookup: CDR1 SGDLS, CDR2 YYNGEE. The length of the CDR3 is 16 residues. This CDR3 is CASSVGLAEEGGELFF. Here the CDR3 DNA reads TGTGCCAGCAGCGTAGGACTAGCGGAAGAGGGCGGGGAGCTGTTTTTT.

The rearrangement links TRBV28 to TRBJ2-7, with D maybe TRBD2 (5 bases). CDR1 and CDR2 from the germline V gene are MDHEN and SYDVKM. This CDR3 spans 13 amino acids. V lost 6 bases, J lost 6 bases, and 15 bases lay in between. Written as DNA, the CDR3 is TGTGCCAGCAGCCACTTTACTAGGGTCGAGCAGTACTTC. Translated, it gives CASSHFTRVEQYF.

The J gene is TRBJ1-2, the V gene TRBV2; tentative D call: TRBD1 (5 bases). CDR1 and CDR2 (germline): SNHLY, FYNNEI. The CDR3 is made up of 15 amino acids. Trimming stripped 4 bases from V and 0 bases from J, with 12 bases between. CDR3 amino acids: CASSVTGEANYGYTF. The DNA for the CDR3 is TGTGCCAGCAGTGTGACGGGGGAAGCTAACTATGGCTACACCTTC.

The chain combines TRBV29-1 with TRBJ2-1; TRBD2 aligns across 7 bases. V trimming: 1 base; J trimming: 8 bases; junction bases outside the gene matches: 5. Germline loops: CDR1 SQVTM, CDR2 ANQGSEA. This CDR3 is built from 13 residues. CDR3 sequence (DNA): TGCAGCGTTGAAGGACTAGCTAACCATGAGCAGTTCTTC. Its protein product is CSVEGLANHEQFF.

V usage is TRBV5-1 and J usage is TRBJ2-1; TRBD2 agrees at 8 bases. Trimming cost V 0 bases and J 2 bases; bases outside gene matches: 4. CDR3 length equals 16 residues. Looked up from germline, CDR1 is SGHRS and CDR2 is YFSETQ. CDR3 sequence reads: CASSLGSGRAYNEQFF. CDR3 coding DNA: TGCGCCAGCAGCTTGGGGAGCGGGAGAGCCTACAATGAGCAGTTCTTC.

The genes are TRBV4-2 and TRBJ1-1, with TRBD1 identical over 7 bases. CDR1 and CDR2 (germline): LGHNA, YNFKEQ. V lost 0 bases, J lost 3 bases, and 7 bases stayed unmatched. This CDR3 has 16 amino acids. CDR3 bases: TGTGCCAGCAGCCAAGATTTACAGGGGCAGGACACTGAAGCTTTCTTT. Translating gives CASSQDLQGQDTEAFF.

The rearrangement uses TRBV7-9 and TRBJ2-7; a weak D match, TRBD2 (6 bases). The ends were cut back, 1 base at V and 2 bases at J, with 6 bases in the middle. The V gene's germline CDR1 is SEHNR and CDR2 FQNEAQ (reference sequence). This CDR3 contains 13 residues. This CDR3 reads CASSLGRAYEQYF. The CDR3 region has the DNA TGTGCCAGCAGCTTAGGGAGGGCCTACGAGCAGTACTTC.

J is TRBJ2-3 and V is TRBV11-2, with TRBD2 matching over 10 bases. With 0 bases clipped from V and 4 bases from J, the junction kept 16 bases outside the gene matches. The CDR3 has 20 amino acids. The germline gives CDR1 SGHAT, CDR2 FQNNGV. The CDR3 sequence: CASSLDSLKWIAGGADTQYF. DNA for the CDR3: TGTGCCAGCAGCTTAGATTCCTTGAAGTGGATAGCGGGAGGAGCAGATACGCAGTATTTT. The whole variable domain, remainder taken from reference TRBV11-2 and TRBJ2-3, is EAGVAQSPRYKIIEKRQSVAFWCNPISGHATLYWYQQILGQGPKLLIQFQNNGVVDDSQLPKDRFSAERLKGVDSTLKIQPAKLEDSAVYLCASSLDSLKWIAGGADTQYFGPGTRLTVL.

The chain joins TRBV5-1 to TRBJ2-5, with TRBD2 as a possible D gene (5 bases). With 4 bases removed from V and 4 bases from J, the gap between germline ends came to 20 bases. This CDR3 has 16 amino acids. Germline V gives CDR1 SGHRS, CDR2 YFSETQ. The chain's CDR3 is CASSALSLGVGETQYF. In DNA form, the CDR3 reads TGCGCCAGCAGCGCCCTCAGCCTGGGAGTCGGAGAGACCCAGTACTTC.

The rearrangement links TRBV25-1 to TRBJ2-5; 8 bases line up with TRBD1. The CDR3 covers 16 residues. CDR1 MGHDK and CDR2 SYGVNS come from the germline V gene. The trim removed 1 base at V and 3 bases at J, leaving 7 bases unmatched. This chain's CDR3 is CASSELGTGEKETQYF. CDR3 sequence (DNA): TGTGCCAGCAGTGAATTAGGGACAGGAGAAAAAGAGACCCAGTACTTC.

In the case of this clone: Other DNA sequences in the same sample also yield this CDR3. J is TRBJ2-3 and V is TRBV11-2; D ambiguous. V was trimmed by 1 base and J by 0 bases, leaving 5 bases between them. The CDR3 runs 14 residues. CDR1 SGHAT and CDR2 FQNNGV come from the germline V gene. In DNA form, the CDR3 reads TGTGCCAGCAGCTTAGGGCAAAGCACAGATACGCAGTATTTT. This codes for CASSLGQSTDTQYF.

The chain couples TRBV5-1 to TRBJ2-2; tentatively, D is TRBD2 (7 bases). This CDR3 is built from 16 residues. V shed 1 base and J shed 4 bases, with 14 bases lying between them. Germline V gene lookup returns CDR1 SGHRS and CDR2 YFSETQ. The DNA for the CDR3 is TGCGCCAGCAGCTTGAGTCCACGGGGGGCCACCGGGGAGCTGTTTTTT. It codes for CASSLSPRGATGELFF.

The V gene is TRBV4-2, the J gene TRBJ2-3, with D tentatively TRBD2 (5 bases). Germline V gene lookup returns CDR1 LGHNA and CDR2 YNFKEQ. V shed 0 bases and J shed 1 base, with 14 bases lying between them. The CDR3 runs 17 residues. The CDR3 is CASSQDLRAGGTDTQYF. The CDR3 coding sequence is TGTGCCAGCAGCCAAGATTTGAGGGCTGGGGGCACAGATACGCAGTATTTT.

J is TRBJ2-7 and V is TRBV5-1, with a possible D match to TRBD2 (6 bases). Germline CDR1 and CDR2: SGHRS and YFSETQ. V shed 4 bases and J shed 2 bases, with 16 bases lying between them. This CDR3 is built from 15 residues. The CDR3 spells CASSPTSRQPYEQYF. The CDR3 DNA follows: TGCGCCAGCAGCCCGACTAGTCGTCAACCCTACGAGCAGTACTTC.